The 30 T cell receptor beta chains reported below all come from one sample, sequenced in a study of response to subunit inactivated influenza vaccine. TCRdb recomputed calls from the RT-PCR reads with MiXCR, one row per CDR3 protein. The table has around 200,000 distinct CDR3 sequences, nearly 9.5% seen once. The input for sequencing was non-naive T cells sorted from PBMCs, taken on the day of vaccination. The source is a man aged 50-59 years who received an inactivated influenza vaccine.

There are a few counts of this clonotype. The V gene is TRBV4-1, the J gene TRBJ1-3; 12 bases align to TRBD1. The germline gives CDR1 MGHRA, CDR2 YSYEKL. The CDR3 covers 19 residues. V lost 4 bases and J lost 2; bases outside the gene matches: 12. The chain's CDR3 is CASSREQGQGATAGNTIYF. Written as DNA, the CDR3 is TGCGCCAGCAGCCGAGAGCAGGGACAGGGGGCAACAGCTGGAAACACCATATATTTT.

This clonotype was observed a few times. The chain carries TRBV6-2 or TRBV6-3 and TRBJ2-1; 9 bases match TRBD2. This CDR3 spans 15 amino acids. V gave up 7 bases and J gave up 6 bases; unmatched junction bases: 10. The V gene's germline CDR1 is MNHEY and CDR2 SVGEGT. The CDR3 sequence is CASKAAGGPGNEQFF. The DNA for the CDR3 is TGTGCCAGCAAGGCGGCGGGGGGGCCTGGCAATGAGCAGTTCTTC.

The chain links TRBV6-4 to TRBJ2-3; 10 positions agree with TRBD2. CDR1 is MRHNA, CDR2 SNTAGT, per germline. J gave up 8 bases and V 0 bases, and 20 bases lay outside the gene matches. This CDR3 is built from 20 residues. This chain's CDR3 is CASSDSPLAISGGPQATQYF. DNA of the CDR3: TGTGCCAGCAGTGACTCGCCCCTGGCGATTAGCGGGGGGCCGCAGGCTACGCAGTATTTT.

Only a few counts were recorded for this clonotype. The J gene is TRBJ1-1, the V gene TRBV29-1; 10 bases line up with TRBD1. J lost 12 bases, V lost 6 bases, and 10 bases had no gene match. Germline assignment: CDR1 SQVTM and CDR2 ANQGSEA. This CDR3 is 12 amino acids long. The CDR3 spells CSVGGTGEMPFF. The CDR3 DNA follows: TGCAGCGTGGGGGGGACAGGGGAGATGCCTTTCTTT.

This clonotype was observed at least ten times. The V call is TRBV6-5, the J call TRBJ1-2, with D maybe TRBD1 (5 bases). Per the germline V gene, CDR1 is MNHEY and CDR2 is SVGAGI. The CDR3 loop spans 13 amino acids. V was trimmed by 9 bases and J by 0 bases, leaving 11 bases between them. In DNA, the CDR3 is TGTGCCAGTCGGACACGAGCTAACTATGGCTACACCTTC. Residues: CASRTRANYGYTF.

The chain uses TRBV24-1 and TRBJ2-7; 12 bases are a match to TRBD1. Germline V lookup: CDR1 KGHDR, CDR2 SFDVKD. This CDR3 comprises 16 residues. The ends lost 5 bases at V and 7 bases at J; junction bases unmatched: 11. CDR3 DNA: TGTGCCACCAGTGCCCCCCCGGGACAGGGGGCTGGGGAGCAGTACTTC. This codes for CATSAPPGQGAGEQYF.

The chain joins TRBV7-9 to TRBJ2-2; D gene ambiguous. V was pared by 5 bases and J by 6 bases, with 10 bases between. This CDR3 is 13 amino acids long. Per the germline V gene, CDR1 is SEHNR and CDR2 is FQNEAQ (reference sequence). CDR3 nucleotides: TGTGCCAGCAGCCAAAGGAGTGCCGGGGAGCTGTTTTTT. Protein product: CASSQRSAGELFF.

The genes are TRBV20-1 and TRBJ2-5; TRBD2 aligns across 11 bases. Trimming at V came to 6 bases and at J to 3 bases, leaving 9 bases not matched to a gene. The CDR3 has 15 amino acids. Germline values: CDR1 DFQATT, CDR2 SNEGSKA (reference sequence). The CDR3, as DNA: TGCAGTGCGCTCACGGGACTAGCGGTAAAAGAGACCCAGTACTTC. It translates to CSALTGLAVKETQYF.

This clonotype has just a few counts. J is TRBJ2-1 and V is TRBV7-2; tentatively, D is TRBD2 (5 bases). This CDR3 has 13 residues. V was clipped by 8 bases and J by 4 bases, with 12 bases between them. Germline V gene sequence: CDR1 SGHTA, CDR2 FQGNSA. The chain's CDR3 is CASGEGYYNEQFF. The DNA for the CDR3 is TGTGCCAGCGGAGAGGGCTATTACAATGAGCAGTTCTTC.

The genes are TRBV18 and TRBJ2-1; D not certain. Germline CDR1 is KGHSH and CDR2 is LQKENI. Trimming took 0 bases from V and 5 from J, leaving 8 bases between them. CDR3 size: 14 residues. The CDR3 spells CASSPPVQNNEQFF. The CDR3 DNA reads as TGTGCCAGCTCACCACCGGTCCAGAACAATGAGCAGTTCTTC.

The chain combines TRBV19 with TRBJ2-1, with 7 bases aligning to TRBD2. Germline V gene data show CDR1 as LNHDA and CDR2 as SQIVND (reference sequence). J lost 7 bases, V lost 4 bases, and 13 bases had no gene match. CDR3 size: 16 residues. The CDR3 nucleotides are TGTGCCAGTAGTAGACCGCTGGCGGGAGATTTTAATGAGCAGTTCTTC. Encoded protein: CASSRPLAGDFNEQFF.

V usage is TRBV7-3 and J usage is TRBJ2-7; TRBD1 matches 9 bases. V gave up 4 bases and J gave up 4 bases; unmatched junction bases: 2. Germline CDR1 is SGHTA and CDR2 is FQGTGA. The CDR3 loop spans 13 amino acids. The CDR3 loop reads CASSSDRGYEQYF. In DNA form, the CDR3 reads TGTGCCAGCAGCTCGGACAGGGGATACGAGCAGTACTTC.

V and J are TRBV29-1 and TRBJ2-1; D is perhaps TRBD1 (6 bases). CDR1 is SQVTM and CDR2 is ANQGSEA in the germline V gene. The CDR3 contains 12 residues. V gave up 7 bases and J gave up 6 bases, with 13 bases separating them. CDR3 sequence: CSGLGGSNEQFF. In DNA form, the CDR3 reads TGCAGCGGCCTAGGGGGAAGCAATGAGCAGTTCTTC.

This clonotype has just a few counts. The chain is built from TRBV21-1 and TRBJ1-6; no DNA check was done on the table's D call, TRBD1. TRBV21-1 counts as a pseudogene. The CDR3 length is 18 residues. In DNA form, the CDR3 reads TGTGCCAGCAGCAAAGAGGGTCGGCCAGGGTCGGTTAATTCACCCCTCCACTTT. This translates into CASSKEGRPGSVNSPLHF.

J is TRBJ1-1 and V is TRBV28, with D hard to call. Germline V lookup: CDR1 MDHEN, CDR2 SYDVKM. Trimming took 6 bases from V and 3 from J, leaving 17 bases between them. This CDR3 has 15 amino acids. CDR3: CASSTHVGVYTEAFF. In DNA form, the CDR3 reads TGTGCCAGCAGCACCCATGTCGGGGTGTACACTGAAGCTTTCTTT.

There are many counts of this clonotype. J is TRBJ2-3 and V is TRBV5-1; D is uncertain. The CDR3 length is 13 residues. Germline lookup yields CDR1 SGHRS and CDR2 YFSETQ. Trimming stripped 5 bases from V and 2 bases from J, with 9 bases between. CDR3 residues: CASRDLYTDTQYF. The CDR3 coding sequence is TGCGCCAGCAGGGACCTTTACACAGATACGCAGTATTTT.

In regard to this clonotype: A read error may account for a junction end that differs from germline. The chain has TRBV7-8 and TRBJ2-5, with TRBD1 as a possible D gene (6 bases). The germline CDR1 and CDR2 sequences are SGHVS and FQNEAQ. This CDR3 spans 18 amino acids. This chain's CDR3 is CANSRRPSLGALKETQYF. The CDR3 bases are TGTGCCAACAGCCGCCGCCCCTCGCTGGGGGCATTAAAAGAGACCCAGTACTTC.

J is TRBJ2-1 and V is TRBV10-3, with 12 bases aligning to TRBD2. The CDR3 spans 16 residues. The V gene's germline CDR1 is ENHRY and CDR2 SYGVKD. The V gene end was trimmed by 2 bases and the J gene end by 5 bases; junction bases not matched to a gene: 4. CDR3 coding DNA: TGTGCCATCAGTGAGGCTAGCGGGGGGGTAAACAATGAGCAGTTCTTC. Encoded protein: CAISEASGGVNNEQFF.

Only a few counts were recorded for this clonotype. The CDR3, as DNA: TGCAGTGCTAGAGATGATATGAGGGGGGGGGCTTTCTTT. Translating it yields CSARDDMRGGAFF. The V gene is TRBV20-1, the J gene TRBJ1-1; the D gene is possibly TRBD1 (6 bases). V lost 0 bases to trimming and J lost 11 bases, with 16 bases between them. Germline V lookup: CDR1 DFQATT, CDR2 SNEGSKA (reference sequence). There are 13 residues in the CDR3.

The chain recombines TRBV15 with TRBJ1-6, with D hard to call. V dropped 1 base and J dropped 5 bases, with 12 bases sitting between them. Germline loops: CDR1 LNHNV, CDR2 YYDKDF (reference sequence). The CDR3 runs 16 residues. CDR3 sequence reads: CATSRGPLGDNSPLHF. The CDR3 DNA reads TGTGCCACCAGCAGAGGGCCACTAGGCGATAATTCACCCCTCCACTTT. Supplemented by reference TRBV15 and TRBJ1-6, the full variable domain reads DAMVIQNPRYQVTQFGKPVTLSCSQTLNHNVMYWYQQKSSQAPKLLFHYYDKDFNNEADTPDNFQSRRPNTSFCFLDIRSPGLGDTAMYLCATSRGPLGDNSPLHFGNGTRLTVT.

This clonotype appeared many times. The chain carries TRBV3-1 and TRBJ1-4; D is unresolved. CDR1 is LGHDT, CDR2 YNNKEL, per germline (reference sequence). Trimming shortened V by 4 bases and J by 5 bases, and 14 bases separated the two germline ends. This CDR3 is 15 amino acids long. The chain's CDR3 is CASSLGVEENEKLFF. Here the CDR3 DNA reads TGTGCCAGCAGCCTTGGAGTTGAGGAAAATGAAAAACTGTTTTTT.

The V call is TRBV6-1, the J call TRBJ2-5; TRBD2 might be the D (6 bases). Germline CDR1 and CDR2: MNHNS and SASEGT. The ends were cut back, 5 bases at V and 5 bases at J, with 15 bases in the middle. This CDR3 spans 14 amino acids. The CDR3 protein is CASSPPGREETQYF. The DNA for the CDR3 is TGTGCCAGCAGTCCTCCGGGCCGGGAGGAGACCCAGTACTTC.

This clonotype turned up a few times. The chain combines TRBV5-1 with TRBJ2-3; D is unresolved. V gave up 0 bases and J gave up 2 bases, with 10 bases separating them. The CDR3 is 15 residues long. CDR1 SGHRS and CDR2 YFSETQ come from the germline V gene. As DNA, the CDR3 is TGCGCCAGCAGCTTGGAAAGGCCTGACACAGATACGCAGTATTTT. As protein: CASSLERPDTDTQYF.

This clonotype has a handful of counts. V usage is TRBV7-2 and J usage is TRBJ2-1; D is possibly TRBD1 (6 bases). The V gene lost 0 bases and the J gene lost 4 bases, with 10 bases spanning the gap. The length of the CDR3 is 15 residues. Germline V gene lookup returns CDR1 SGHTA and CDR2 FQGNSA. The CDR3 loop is CASSLAVTGYNEQFF. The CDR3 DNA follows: TGTGCCAGCAGCTTAGCAGTTACAGGGTACAATGAGCAGTTCTTC.

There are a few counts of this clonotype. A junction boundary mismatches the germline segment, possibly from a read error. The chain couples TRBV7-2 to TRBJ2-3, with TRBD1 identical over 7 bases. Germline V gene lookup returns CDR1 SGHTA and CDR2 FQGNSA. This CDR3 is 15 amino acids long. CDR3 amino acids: CASSIAEGAGDTQYF. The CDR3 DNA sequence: TGTGCCAGCAGCATAGCAGAGGGGGCCGGAGATACGCAGTATTTT.

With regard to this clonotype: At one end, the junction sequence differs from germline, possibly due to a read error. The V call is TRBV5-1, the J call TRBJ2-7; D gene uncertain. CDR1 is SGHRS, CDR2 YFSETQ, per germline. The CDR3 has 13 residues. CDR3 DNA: TGCGCCAGCAGCTTGGACACCACCTACGGGCAGTACTTC. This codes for CASSLDTTYGQYF.

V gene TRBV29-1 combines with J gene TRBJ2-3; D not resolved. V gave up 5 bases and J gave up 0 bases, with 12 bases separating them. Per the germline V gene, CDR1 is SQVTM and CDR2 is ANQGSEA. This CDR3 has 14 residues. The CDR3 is CSVYVSRSTDTQYF. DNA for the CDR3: TGCAGCGTTTACGTCAGCCGTAGCACAGATACGCAGTATTTT.

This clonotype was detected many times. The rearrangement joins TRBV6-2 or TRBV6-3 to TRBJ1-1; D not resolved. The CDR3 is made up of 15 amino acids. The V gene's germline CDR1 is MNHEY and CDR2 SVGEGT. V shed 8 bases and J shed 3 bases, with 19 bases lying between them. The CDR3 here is CASGIEEVKDTEAFF. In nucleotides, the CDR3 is TGTGCCAGCGGAATAGAAGAAGTAAAGGACACTGAAGCTTTCTTT.

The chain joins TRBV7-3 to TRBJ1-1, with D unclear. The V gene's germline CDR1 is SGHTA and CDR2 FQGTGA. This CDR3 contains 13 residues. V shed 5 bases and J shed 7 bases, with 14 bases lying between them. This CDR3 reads CASSLQSSSEAFF. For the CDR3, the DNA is TGTGCCAGCAGCCTCCAGTCGAGCAGTGAAGCTTTCTTT.

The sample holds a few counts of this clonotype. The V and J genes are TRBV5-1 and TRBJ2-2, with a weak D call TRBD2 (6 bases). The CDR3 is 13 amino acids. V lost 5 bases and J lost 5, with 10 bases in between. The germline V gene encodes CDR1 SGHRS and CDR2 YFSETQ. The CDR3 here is CASRRGETGELFF. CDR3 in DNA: TGCGCCAGCAGGCGGGGAGAGACCGGGGAGCTGTTTTTT.